The source of this TCR beta chain is a study of CD8+ T cells in alopecia areata. On the study more broadly: Each of the treated patients was given oral tofacitinib, 5 to 10 mg twice daily, for moderate-to-severe alopecia areata. The study's findings and limits: Scalp clonality, along with expanded CD8+ clones among the top 100, was significantly decreased by tofacitinib. There were also resident alphabeta T cells of normal skin sequenced in scalp samples. Numerous clones, expanded in lesions, remained in scalp and blood during tofacitinib.

cDNA reverse transcribed from extracted RNA served as the sequencing template. Clones were read by immunoSEQ multiplex PCR, and TCRdb kept only the in-frame ones, dropping some. Among some 210,000 clones listed, approximately 67% were seen once. As for treatment: oral pan-JAK inhibitor, 5-10 mg twice daily. The CDR3 has 15 residues. CDR1 and CDR2 from the germline V gene are GTSNPN and SVGIG (reference sequence). V was clipped by 4 bases and J by 2 bases, with 17 bases between them. The table lists this clone with a count of one. The antigen remains undetermined. The starting material was CD4+ T cells sorted from blood, obtained at approximately week 45, from a patient treated with tofacitinib. This TCR derives from a human donor with alopecia areata. The V gene is TRBV30, the J gene TRBJ1-2, with D perhaps TRBD1 (6 bases). DNA of the CDR3: TGTGCCTGGACGGGGGCAAACGAGGGCAACTATGGCTACACCTTC. Translated: CAWTGANEGNYGYTF.